This paragraph reports one TCR beta chain. Here immunoSEQ multiplex PCR was the method, and the copy in TCRdb shows in-frame clones only, minus some. The top ten clones hold roughly 0.72% of a sample with more than 450,000 clones, 87% of them seen once. The source of the sample is a study of blood T cell repertoires in COVID-19. Overall study: Material from acute and convalescent COVID-19 was sourced from the United States, Italy and Spain.

The germline V gene encodes CDR1 KGHSH and CDR2 LQKENI. The germline V and J ends were trimmed by 3 bases and 1 base, with 13 bases remaining between them. The CDR3 has 15 residues. Ages ranged from about 18 to 89 years, with residence in about 24 US areas. Cohorts were determined from participant-reported clinical history. V gene TRBV18 combines with J gene TRBJ2-7; D is ambiguous. The receptor comes from a woman between 18 and 30 years old who had recovered from COVID-19. What was sequenced was PBMCs or T cells enriched from blood (not recorded which). Written as DNA, the CDR3 is TGTGCCAGCTCACCTCCCACCGAGAGTTCCTACGAGCAGTACTTC. It specifies CASSPPTESSYEQYF.